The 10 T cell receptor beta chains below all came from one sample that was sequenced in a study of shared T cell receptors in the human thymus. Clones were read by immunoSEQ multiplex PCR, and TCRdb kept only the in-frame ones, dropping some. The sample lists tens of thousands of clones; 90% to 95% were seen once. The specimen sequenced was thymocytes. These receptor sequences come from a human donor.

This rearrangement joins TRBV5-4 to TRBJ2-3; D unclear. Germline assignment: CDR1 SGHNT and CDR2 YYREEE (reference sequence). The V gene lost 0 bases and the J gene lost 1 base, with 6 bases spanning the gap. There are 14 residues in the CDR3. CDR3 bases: TGTGCCAGCAGCTTGGCGGCCCGCACAGATACGCAGTATTTT. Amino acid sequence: CASSLAARTDTQYF. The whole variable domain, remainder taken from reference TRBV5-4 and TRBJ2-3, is ETGVTQSPTHLIKTRGQQVTLRCSSQSGHNTVSWYQQALGQGPQFIFQYYREEENGRGNFPPRFSGLQFPNYSSELNVNALELDDSALYLCASSLAARTDTQYFGPGTRLTVL.

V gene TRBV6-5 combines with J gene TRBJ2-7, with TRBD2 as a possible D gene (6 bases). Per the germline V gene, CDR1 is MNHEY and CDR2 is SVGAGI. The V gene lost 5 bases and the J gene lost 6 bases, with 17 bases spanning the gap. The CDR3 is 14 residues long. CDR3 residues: CASSAVRWGGEQYF. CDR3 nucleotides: TGTGCCAGCAGTGCCGTAAGGTGGGGAGGCGAGCAGTACTTC.

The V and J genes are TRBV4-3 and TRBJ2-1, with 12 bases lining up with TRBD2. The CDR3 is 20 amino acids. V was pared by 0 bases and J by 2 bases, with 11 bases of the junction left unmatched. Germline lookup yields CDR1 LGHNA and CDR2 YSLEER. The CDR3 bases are TGCGCCAGCAGCCAAGATCGGCTAGCGGGGGGGCCTTTTCCCTACAATGAGCAGTTCTTC. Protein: CASSQDRLAGGPFPYNEQFF.

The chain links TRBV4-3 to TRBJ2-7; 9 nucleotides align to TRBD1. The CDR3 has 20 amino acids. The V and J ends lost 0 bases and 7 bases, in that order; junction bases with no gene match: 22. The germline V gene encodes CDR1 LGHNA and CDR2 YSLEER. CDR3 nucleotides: TGCGCCAGCAGCCAAGATCGGGGACAGGGTTTGAAAGAACGGTGGGATGAGCAGTACTTC. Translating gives CASSQDRGQGLKERWDEQYF.

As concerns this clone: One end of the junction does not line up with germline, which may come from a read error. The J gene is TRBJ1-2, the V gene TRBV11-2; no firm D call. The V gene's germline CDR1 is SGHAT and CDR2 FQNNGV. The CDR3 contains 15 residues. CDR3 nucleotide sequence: TGTGCCAGCAGTTTAGGACCGCTCCTCAACTATGGCTACACCTTC. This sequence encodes CASSLGPLLNYGYTF.

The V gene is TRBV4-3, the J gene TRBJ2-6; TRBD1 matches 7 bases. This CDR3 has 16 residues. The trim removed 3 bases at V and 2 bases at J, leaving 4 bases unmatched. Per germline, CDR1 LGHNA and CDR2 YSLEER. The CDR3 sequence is CASSHKGGAGANVLTF. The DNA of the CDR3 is TGCGCCAGCAGCCACAAAGGGGGCGCTGGGGCCAACGTCCTGACTTTC.

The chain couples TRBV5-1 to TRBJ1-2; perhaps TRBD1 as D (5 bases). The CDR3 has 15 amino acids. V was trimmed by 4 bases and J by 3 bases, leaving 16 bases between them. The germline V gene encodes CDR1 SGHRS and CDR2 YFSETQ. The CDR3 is CASSPAPTDDYGYTF. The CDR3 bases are TGCGCCAGCAGCCCAGCTCCGACAGACGACTATGGCTACACCTTC. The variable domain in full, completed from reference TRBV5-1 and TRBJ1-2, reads KAGVTQTPRYLIKTRGQQVTLSCSPISGHRSVSWYQQTPGQGLQFLFEYFSETQRNKGNFPGRFSGRQFSNSRSEMNVSTLELGDSALYLCASSPAPTDDYGYTFGSGTRLTVV.

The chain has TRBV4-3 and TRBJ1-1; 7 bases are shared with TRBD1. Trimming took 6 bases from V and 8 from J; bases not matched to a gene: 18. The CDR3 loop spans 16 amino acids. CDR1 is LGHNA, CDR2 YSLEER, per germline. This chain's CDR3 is CASSPTPGTDKEEAFF. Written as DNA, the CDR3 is TGCGCCAGCAGTCCAACACCCGGGACAGACAAGGAGGAAGCTTTCTTT.

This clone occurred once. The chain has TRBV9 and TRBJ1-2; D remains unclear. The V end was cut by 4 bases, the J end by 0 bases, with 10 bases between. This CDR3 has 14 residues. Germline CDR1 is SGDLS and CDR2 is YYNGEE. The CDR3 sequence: CASSTHRPNYGYTF. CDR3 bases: TGTGCCAGCAGCACCCACAGACCTAACTATGGCTACACCTTC.

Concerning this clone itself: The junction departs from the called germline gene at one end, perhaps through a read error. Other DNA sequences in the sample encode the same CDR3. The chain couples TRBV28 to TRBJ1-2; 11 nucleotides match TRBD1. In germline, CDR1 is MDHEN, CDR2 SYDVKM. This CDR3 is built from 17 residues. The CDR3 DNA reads TGTGCTAGCAGTAGAGGACAGGGGGCTCCCCTAGACTATGGCTACACCTTC. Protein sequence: CASSRGQGAPLDYGYTF.